The 25 T cell receptor beta chains below come from one sample, sequenced in a study of T-cell reconstitution after alpha-beta-depleted transplantation in children. This sample's TCRbeta library carried unique molecular identifier barcodes. TCRdb redid the calling of the PCR reads with MiXCR, one entry per CDR3 protein. The repertoire holds roughly 100,000 distinct CDR3 sequences, 6.5% to 8.5% seen once, with roughly 7% in the top ten. This specimen consisted of PBMCs from the stem cell graft donor, obtained from the stem cell graft. The receptors shown here come from a human donor who donated a stem cell graft to a child with congenital amegakaryocytic thrombocytopenia.

This clonotype was observed a handful of times. The chain carries TRBV11-2 and TRBJ2-7, with 12 nucleotides matching TRBD2. V shed 3 bases and J 2 bases; nucleotides not matched to a gene: 2. This CDR3 is built from 15 residues. Germline CDR1 reads SGHAT; CDR2 reads FQNNGV. CDR3 amino acids: CASSFGLAGTYEQYF. DNA of the CDR3: TGTGCCAGCAGCTTCGGACTAGCGGGAACCTACGAGCAGTACTTC.

This clonotype was observed many times. V is TRBV7-2 and J is TRBJ1-3; tentative D call: TRBD1 (6 bases). CDR3 length: 16 amino acids. CDR1 and CDR2 from the germline V gene are SGHTA and FQGNSA. V lost 2 bases, J lost 1 base, and 12 bases lay in between. CDR3 DNA sequence: TGTGCCAGCAGCTTAAGGGGGAGTTCTTCTGGAAACACCATATATTTT. Translation gives CASSLRGSSSGNTIYF. Using reference TRBV7-2 and TRBJ1-3 for the parts outside the CDR3, the full variable domain is GAGVSQSPSNKVTEKGKDVELRCDPISGHTALYWYRQSLGQGLEFLIYFQGNSAPDKSGLPSDRFSAERTGGSVSTLTIQRTQQEDSAVYLCASSLRGSSSGNTIYFGEGSWLTVV.

This clonotype was found a few times. J is TRBJ2-6 and V is TRBV21-1; TRBD1, the table's D call, was not compared with the DNA. TRBV21-1 corresponds to a pseudogene. This CDR3 comprises 16 residues. This chain's CDR3 is CASSKKGQGEHQVLTF. CDR3 bases: TGTGCCAGCAGCAAAAAGGGACAGGGGGAGCATCAAGTCCTGACTTTC.

This clonotype has at least ten counts. The chain links TRBV21-1 to TRBJ1-3; TRBD1 was called by the table and not checked on the DNA. TRBV21-1 is described as a pseudogene. CDR3 length: 13 amino acids. The chain's CDR3 is CADTGYSGNTIYF. The CDR3 nucleotides read TGTGCCGACACCGGGTACTCTGGAAACACCATATATTTT.

This clonotype was picked up many times. V and J are TRBV15 and TRBJ1-6; D possibly corresponds to TRBD1 (6 bases). V dropped 1 base and J dropped 5 bases, with 6 bases sitting between them. The CDR3 covers 14 residues. Germline values: CDR1 LNHNV, CDR2 YYDKDF (reference sequence). The CDR3 nucleotides are TGTGCCACCAGCAGAGGACAGGATAATTCACCCCTCCACTTT. Protein product: CATSRGQDNSPLHF.

This clonotype was seen ten or more times. This chain joins TRBV10-2 and TRBJ2-2; TRBD2 aligns across 13 bases. After removal of 7 bases from V and 5 bases from J, the junction contained 7 bases not matched to a gene. Germline assignment: CDR1 WSHSY and CDR2 SAAADI. The CDR3 loop spans 16 amino acids. CDR3 sequence: CASNSLAGGPTGELFF. The CDR3 nucleotides read TGCGCCAGCAACTCACTAGCGGGGGGGCCTACCGGGGAGCTGTTTTTT.

Turning to this clonotype: A read error may explain this, as a much larger clone is one base away. The chain employs TRBV7-9 and TRBJ2-3; 7 bases agree with TRBD2. CDR1 is SEHNR, CDR2 FQNEAQ, per germline (reference sequence). This CDR3 has 16 residues. Here the CDR3 reads CVSSGVPVRGGDTQYF. In nucleotides, the CDR3 is TGTGTCAGCAGCGGGGTCCCTGTACGGGGAGGAGATACGCAGTATTTT. The complete variable domain, with remaining parts taken from reference TRBV7-9 and TRBJ2-3, reads DTGVSQNPRHKITKRGQNVTFRCDPISEHNRLYWYRQTLGQGPEFLTYFQNEAQLEKSRLLSDRFSAERPKGSFSTLEIQRTEQGDSAMYLCVSSGVPVRGGDTQYFGPGTRLTVL.

This clonotype was picked up many times. This chain uses TRBV7-2 with TRBJ2-7; D perhaps matches TRBD2 (6 bases). Trimming stripped 2 bases from V and 0 bases from J, with 17 bases between. This CDR3 contains 17 residues. CDR1 SGHTA and CDR2 FQGNSA come from the germline V gene. The CDR3 is CASSLRSWGLTSYEQYF. The CDR3 DNA follows: TGTGCCAGCAGCTTACGGTCTTGGGGACTTACCTCCTACGAGCAGTACTTC. The whole variable domain, filled in from reference TRBV7-2 and TRBJ2-7, reads GAGVSQSPSNKVTEKGKDVELRCDPISGHTALYWYRQSLGQGLEFLIYFQGNSAPDKSGLPSDRFSAERTGGSVSTLTIQRTQQEDSAVYLCASSLRSWGLTSYEQYFGPGTRLTVT.

This clonotype showed up many times. The chain joins TRBV2 to TRBJ1-5, with D possibly TRBD1 on 6 matching bases. Trimming removed 8 bases at V and 2 bases at J, with 13 bases between. CDR3 length equals 14 residues. Germline-derived CDR1 and CDR2 are SNHLY and FYNNEI. CDR3 coding DNA: TGTGCCAGCCGTCTGGGGACACGCAATCAGCCCCAGCATTTT. Amino acid sequence: CASRLGTRNQPQHF.

This clonotype was detected many times. The rearrangement joins TRBV11-2 to TRBJ1-1, with D possibly being TRBD1 (6 bases). Trimming stripped 5 bases from V and 6 bases from J, with 10 bases between. Germline lookup yields CDR1 SGHAT and CDR2 FQNNGV. There are 12 residues in the CDR3. Here the CDR3 DNA reads TGTGCCAGCAGCCCGGACAGAGCTGAAGCTTTCTTT. Amino acids: CASSPDRAEAFF.

In its sample, this clonotype was seen many times. This chain connects TRBV5-5 to TRBJ1-5; D uncertain. Per the germline V gene, CDR1 is SGHKS and CDR2 is YYEKEE (reference sequence). V shed 1 base and J shed 3 bases, with 8 bases lying between them. CDR3 length equals 14 residues. CDR3 residues: CASSLYGNNQPQHF. CDR3 coding DNA: TGTGCCAGCAGCTTGTATGGGAACAATCAGCCCCAGCATTTT.

This clonotype was detected many times. V gene TRBV5-5 combines with J gene TRBJ2-3; no clear D gene. Trimming cost V 1 base and J 4 bases, with 4 bases left between them. Germline CDR1 SGHKS, CDR2 YYEKEE (reference sequence). There are 12 residues in the CDR3. In nucleotides, the CDR3 is TGTGCCAGCAGCTTGACTTCAGATACGCAGTATTTT. Protein product: CASSLTSDTQYF.

This clonotype was counted many times. The chain joins TRBV6-1 to TRBJ2-6, with D possibly being TRBD1 (6 bases). The CDR3 spans 18 residues. Germline assignment: CDR1 MNHNS and CDR2 SASEGT. With 2 bases removed from V and 4 bases from J, the gap between germline ends came to 18 bases. The CDR3, as DNA: TGTGCCAGCAGTGAATTGGGGGCGAGAGGTTCGGGGGCCAACGTCCTGACTTTC. Translated, it gives CASSELGARGSGANVLTF.

This clonotype has ten or more counts. This CDR3 reads CASSLGQVQDEQFF. DNA for the CDR3: TGTGCCAGCAGCTTAGGGCAGGTTCAGGATGAGCAGTTCTTC. The chain couples TRBV7-9 to TRBJ2-1; D gene unclear. Deletions cut 1 base from V and 8 bases from J, with 12 bases between. The germline V gene has CDR1 SEHNR and CDR2 FQNEAQ (reference sequence). This CDR3 has 14 residues.

Many counts were recorded for this clonotype. The chain has TRBV28 and TRBJ2-7, with D possibly matching TRBD2 (5 bases). Looked up from germline, CDR1 is MDHEN and CDR2 is SYDVKM. This CDR3 has 16 residues. Trimming cost V 7 bases and J 3 bases, with 22 bases left between them. CDR3 nucleotides: TGTGCCAGCATCGGTCAGTCTCCGACCGAGGGCTACGAGCAGTACTTC. Translation: CASIGQSPTEGYEQYF.

The chain has TRBV28 and TRBJ1-2; TRBD1 might be the D (6 bases). The CDR3 contains 14 residues. Germline V gene sequence: CDR1 MDHEN, CDR2 SYDVKM. Trimming removed 6 bases at V and 7 bases at J, with 18 bases between. The CDR3 DNA follows: TGTGCCAGCAGGGAAGACAGGTTCATCGGTGGCTACACCTTC. Translation gives CASREDRFIGGYTF.

This clonotype has a count of ten or more. The genes are TRBV10-3 and TRBJ1-3; the D is unclear. Germline CDR1 reads ENHRY; CDR2 reads SYGVKD. The CDR3 spans 18 residues. The V end was cut by 8 bases, the J end by 1 base, with 24 bases between. CDR3 DNA sequence: TGTGCCATCGGTAAATATGGGCCAGAAGATTTATCTGGAAACACCATATATTTT. It translates to CAIGKYGPEDLSGNTIYF.

This clonotype has ten or more counts. The chain's CDR3 is CSVEERGGQGEQYF. CDR3 coding DNA: TGCAGCGTTGAAGAGCGCGGGGGCCAGGGGGAGCAGTACTTC. The gene calls are TRBV29-1 and TRBJ2-7; a possible D gene is TRBD2 (7 bases). This CDR3 is built from 14 residues. The ends were cut back, 0 bases at V and 7 bases at J, with 16 bases in the middle. Germline assignment: CDR1 SQVTM and CDR2 ANQGSEA.

This clonotype was seen many times. The chain employs TRBV5-1 and TRBJ2-5, with TRBD2 matching over 8 bases. The germline V gene has CDR1 SGHRS and CDR2 YFSETQ. There are 11 residues in the CDR3. Trimming took 7 bases from V and 5 from J; bases not matched to a gene: 1. The chain's CDR3 is CASREGETQYF. Here the CDR3 DNA reads TGCGCCAGCCGGGAGGGGGAGACCCAGTACTTC.

This clonotype was seen repeatedly, ten times or more. J is TRBJ2-7 and V is TRBV20-1, with TRBD2 matching over 9 bases. The V and J ends lost 6 bases and 0 bases, in that order; junction bases with no gene match: 6. The germline V gene encodes CDR1 DFQATT and CDR2 SNEGSKA (reference sequence). The CDR3 totals 14 residues. CDR3 in DNA: TGCAGTGCAACTATTAGCGGGAGCTCCTACGAGCAGTACTTC. Its protein is CSATISGSSYEQYF.

There are many counts of this clonotype. V gene TRBV29-1 combines with J gene TRBJ2-5, with D maybe TRBD1 (6 bases). The V end lost 1 base, the J end lost 3 bases, and 15 bases lay between the germline ends. The CDR3 runs 15 residues. Germline assignment: CDR1 SQVTM and CDR2 ANQGSEA. CDR3 DNA sequence: TGCAGCGTTGAAGCCATGCGCCGGGACAAAGAGACCCAGTACTTC. It is translated as CSVEAMRRDKETQYF.

Details on this clonotype: The conserved phenylalanine or tryptophan is not found at the CDR3 terminus, so this likely reflects a read error. This chain connects TRBV20-1 to TRBJ2-5; 7 nucleotides match TRBD2. The CDR3 consists of 13 residues. J lost 5 bases, V lost 3 bases, and 6 bases had no gene match. The V gene's germline CDR1 is DFQATT and CDR2 SNEGSKA (reference sequence). Here the CDR3 reads CSASLPAGETQYL. The CDR3 DNA follows: TGCAGTGCTAGTCTACCAGCGGGGGAGACCCAGTACTTG.

This clonotype was detected ten times or more. The CDR3 DNA reads TGCGCCAGCAGCCAAGATGCCAGCGGAGGCTCCTACAATGAGCAGTTCTTC. Its protein is CASSQDASGGSYNEQFF. This chain links TRBV4-1 with TRBJ2-1; TRBD2 is a possible D gene (5 bases). Germline assignment: CDR1 MGHRA and CDR2 YSYEKL. This CDR3 contains 17 residues. V lost 0 bases and J 0 bases, leaving 12 bases between the germline ends.

This clonotype was counted between two and nine times. This rearrangement joins TRBV2 to TRBJ1-1, with D unclear. Germline V lookup: CDR1 SNHLY, CDR2 FYNNEI. The CDR3 runs to 13 residues. Deletions cut 8 bases from V and 0 bases from J, with 10 bases between. This chain's CDR3 is CASLTDMNTEAFF. CDR3 bases: TGTGCCAGCTTAACAGACATGAACACTGAAGCTTTCTTT.

This clonotype was recorded at least ten times. CDR3 bases: TGCAGCGTTGCACCTAATCTTCTCTCCTACGAGCAGTACTTC. Translated: CSVAPNLLSYEQYF. The chain couples TRBV29-1 to TRBJ2-7; D is ambiguous. Germline CDR1 reads SQVTM; CDR2 reads ANQGSEA. Trimming removed 4 bases at V and 0 bases at J, with 13 bases between. CDR3 length: 14 residues.